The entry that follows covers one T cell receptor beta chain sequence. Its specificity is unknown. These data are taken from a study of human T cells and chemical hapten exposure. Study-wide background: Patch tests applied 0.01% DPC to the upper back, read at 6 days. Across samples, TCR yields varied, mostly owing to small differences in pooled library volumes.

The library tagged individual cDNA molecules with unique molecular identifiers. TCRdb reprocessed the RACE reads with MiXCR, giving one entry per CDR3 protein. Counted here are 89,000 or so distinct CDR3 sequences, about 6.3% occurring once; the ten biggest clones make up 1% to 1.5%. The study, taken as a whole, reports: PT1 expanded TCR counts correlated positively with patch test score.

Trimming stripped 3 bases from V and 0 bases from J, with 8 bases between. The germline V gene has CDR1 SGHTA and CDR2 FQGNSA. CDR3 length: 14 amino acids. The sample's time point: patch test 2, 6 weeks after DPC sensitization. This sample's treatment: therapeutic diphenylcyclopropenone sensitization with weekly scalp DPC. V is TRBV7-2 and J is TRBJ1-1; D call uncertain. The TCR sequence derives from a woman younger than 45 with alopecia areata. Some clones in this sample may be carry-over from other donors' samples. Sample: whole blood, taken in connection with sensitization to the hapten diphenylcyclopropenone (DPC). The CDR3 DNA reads TGTGCCAGCAGCTTGAGCCCGATGAACACTGAAGCTTTCTTT. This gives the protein CASSLSPMNTEAFF.